This T cell receptor beta chain was obtained from a study of technical replicates of blood from a handful of donors. Profiling relied on immunoSEQ multiplex PCR, and the TCRdb table lists in-frame clones only, not all of them. The sample yields tens of thousands of clones, 98% seen once. CDR3 length: 13 amino acids. The V segment lost 10 bases and the J segment 4 bases; nucleotides outside the gene matches: 7. This clonotype originated in a human donor in good health. The V gene is TRBV23-1, the J gene TRBJ1-5; 7 nucleotides agree with TRBD1. TRBV23-1 is labeled an ORF, and its function is uncertain. Material: T cells isolated from PBMCs. The DNA of the CDR3 is TGCGCCACTGGGACAGTGTGGAATCAGCCCCAGCATTTT. Translation gives CATGTVWNQPQHF.